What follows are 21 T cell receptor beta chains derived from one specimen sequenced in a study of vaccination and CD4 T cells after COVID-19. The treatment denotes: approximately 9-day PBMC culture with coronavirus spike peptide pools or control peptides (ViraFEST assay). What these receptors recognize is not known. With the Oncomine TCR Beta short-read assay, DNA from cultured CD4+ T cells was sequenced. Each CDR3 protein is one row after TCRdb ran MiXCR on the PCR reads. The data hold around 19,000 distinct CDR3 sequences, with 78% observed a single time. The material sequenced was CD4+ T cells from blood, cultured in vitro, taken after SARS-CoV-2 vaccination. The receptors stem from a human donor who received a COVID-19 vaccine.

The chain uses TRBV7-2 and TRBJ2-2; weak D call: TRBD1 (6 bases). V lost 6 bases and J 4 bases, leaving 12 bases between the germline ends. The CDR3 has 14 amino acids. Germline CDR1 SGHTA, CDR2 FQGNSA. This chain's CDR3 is CASSPGAITGELFF. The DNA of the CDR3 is TGTGCCAGCAGTCCAGGGGCCATCACCGGGGAGCTGTTTTTT. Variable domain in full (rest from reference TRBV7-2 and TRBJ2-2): GAGVSQSPSNKVTEKGKDVELRCDPISGHTALYWYRQSLGQGLEFLIYFQGNSAPDKSGLPSDRFSAERTGGSVSTLTIQRTQQEDSAVYLCASSPGAITGELFFGEGSRLTVL.

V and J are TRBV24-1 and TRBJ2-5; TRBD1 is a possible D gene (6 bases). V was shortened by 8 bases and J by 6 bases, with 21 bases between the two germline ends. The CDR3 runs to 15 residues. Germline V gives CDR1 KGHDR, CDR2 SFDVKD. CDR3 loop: CATTGTGTLGKTQYF. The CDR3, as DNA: TGTGCCACCACCGGCACAGGGACGCTAGGGAAGACCCAGTACTTC.

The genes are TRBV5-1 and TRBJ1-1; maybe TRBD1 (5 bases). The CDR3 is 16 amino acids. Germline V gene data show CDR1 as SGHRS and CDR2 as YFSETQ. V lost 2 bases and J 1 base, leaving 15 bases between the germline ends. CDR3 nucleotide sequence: TGCGCCAGCAGCTTAGCACTTACAGGTCAGAACACTGAAGCTTTCTTT. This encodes CASSLALTGQNTEAFF.

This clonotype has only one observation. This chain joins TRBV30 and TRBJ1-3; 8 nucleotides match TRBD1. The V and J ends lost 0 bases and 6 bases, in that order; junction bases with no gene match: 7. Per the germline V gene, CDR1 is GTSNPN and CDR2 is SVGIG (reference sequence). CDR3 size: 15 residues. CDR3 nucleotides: TGTGCCTGGAGTGTAGGAACAGGGGGACCAAACACCATATATTTT. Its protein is CAWSVGTGGPNTIYF.

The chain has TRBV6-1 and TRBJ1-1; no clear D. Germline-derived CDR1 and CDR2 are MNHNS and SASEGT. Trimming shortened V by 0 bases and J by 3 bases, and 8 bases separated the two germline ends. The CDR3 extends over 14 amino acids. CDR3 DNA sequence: TGTGCCAGCAGTGAAGCGGAAGGGTACACTGAAGCTTTCTTT. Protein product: CASSEAEGYTEAFF.

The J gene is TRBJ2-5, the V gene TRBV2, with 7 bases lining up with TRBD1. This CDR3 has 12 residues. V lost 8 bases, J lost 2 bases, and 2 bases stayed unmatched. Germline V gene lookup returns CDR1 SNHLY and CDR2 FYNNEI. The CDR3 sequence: CASGTEQETQYF. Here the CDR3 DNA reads TGTGCCAGCGGGACAGAACAAGAGACCCAGTACTTC.

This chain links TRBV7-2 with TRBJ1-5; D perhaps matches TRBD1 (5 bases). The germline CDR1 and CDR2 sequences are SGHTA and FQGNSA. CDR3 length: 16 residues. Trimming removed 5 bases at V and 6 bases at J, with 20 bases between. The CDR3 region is CASSTLTGAGSQPQHF. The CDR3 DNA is TGTGCCAGCAGCACATTGACCGGGGCCGGGAGTCAGCCCCAGCATTTT.

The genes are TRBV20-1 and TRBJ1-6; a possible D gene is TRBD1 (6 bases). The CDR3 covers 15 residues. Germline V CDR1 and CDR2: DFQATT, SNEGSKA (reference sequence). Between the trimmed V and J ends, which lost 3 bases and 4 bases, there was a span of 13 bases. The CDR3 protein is CSARFGGQYNSPLHF. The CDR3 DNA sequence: TGCAGTGCTAGGTTCGGCGGACAGTATAATTCACCCCTCCACTTT.

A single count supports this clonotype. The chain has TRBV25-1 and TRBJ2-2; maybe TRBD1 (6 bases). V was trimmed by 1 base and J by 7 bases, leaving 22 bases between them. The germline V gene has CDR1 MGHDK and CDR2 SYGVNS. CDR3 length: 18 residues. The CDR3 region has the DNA TGTGCCAGCAGTGAATCAAACAGGGACGGCTTCCGTGGCGGGGAGCTGTTTTTT. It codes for CASSESNRDGFRGGELFF.

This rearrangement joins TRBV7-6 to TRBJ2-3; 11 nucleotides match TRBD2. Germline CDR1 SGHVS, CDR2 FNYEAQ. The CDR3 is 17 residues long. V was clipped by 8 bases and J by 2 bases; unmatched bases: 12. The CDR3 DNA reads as TGTGCCAGCGGTCGGGCTAGCGGGGGGCTTCCCACAGATACGCAGTATTTT. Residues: CASGRASGGLPTDTQYF. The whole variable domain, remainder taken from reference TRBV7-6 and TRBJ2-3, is GAGVSQSPRYKVTKRGQDVALRCDPISGHVSLYWYRQALGQGPEFLTYFNYEAQQDKSGLPNDRFSAERPEGSISTLTIQRTEQRDSAMYRCASGRASGGLPTDTQYFGPGTRLTVL.

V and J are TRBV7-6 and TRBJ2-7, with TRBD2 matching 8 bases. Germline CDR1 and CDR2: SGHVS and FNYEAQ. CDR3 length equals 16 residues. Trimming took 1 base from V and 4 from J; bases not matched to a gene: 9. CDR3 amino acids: CASSLGSGAGIYEQYF. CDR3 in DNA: TGTGCCAGCAGCTTAGGTAGCGGGGCAGGAATTTACGAGCAGTACTTC.

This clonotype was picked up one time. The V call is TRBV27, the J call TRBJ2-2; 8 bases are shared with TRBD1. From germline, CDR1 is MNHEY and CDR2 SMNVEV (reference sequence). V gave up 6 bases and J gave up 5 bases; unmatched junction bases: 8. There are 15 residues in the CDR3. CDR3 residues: CASRRQGAVTGELFF. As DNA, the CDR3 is TGTGCCAGCAGGAGGCAGGGGGCGGTAACCGGGGAGCTGTTTTTT.

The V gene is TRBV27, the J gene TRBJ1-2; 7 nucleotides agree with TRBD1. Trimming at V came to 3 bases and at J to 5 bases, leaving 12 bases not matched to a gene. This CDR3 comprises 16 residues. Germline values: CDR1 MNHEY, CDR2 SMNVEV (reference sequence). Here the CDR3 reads CASSFVTGSFRYGYTF. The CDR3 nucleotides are TGTGCCAGCAGTTTCGTGACAGGGTCTTTTAGGTATGGCTACACCTTC.

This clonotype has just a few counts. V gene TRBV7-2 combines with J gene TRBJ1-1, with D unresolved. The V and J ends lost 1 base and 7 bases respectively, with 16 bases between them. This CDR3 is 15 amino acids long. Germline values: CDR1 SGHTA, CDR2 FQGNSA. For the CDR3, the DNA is TGTGCCAGCAGCTTAGATGCTGTCGGAGGTGGTGAAGCTTTCTTT. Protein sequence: CASSLDAVGGGEAFF.

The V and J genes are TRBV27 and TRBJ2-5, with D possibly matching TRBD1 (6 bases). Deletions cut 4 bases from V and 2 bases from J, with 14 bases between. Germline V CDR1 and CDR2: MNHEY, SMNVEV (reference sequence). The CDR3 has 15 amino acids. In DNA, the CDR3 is TGTGCCAGCAGTTCGAGAAGGACAGAACAAGAGACCCAGTACTTC. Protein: CASSSRRTEQETQYF.

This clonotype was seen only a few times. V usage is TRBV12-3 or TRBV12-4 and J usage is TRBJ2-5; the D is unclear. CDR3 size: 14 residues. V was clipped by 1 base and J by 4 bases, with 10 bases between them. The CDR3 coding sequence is TGTGCCAGCAGTTTAGATGTGCCGCGAGAGACCCAGTACTTC. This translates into CASSLDVPRETQYF.

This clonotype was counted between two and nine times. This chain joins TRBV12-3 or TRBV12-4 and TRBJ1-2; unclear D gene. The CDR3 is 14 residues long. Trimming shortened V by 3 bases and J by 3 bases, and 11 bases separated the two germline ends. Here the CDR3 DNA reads TGTGCCAGCAGTTTTACATCGGATCACTATGGCTACACCTTC. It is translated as CASSFTSDHYGYTF.

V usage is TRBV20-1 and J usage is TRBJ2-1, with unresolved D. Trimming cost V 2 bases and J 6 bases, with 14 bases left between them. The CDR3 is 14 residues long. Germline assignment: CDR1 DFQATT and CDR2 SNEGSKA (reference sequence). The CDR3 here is CSARSGRPSNEQFF. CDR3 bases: TGCAGTGCTAGATCCGGCAGACCCAGCAATGAGCAGTTCTTC.

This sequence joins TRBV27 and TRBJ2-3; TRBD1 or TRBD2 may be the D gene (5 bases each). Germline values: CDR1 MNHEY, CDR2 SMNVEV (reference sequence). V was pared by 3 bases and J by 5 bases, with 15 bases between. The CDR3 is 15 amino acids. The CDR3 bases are TGTGCCAGCAGTTTTCTGGGCAGGGCGGGAGATACGCAGTATTTT. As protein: CASSFLGRAGDTQYF.

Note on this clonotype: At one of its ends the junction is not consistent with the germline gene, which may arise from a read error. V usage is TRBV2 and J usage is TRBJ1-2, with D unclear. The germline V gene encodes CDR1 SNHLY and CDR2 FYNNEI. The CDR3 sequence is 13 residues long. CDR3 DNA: TGTGCCAGCAGTGACGGGGTAGTTGGTGGCTACACCTTT. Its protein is CASSDGVVGGYTF.

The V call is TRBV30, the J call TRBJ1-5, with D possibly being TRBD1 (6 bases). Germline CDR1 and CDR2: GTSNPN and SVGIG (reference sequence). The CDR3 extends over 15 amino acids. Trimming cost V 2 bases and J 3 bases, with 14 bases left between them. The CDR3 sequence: CAWSRSGDTNQPQHF. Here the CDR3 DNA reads TGTGCCTGGAGTCGGTCTGGGGACACCAATCAGCCCCAGCATTTT.